This TCR beta chain was profiled in a study of molecular identifiers for immune sequencing clone quantification. MiXCR was run by TCRdb on the PCR reads, yielding one entry per CDR3 protein. The sample holds about 640,000 distinct CDR3 sequences; about 20% are singletons and the top ten take roughly 0.85%. V was clipped by 0 bases and J by 4 bases; unmatched bases: 8. CDR3 length equals 16 residues. In germline, CDR1 is LGHNA, CDR2 YSLEER. Sequencing used naive CD8+ T cells from blood, with Jurkat cell RNA spiked in. Subset indicated: FACS-sorted CD8+CD4-CCR7+CD45RA+ naive T cells. The rearrangement links TRBV4-3 to TRBJ2-7, with 8 nucleotides matching TRBD1. This receptor was identified in a human donor in good health. Some libraries in this study had Jurkat cell RNA spiked in. The CDR3 sequence: CASSQEFGQGRYEQYF. The CDR3 nucleotides read TGCGCCAGCAGCCAAGAATTCGGACAGGGAAGATACGAGCAGTACTTC.